This is a list of T cell receptor beta chains from one sample in a study of beta chain features in type 1 diabetes. Repertoires were generated with immunoSEQ multiplex PCR, while TCRdb's copy carries only in-frame clones and drops some. The sample has around 250,000 clones, about 20% seen once; the top ten hold approximately 0.029%. The sequencing input was naive CD4+ T cells from blood. The source is a woman between 35 and 50 years old with type 1 diabetes. Both conserved end residues are part of each CDR3. A D gene is named only where the DNA matches it firmly. Size tells how often a clone was seen (once, few, many) or the class of an expanded clone, and some rows leave it out.

DNA	CDR3	J	size	D	V
TGTGCCAGCAGCCGGGGACTAGCGGGAGGAAAGGGCTCCTACAATGAGCAGTTCTTC	CASSRGLAGGKGSYNEQFF	TRBJ2-1	few	TRBD2	TRBV5-4
TGCAGCGTTGTAAAACCAGGGCCGCGAGATGGAGAGCAGTTCTTC	CSVVKPGPRDGEQFF	TRBJ2-1	.	.	TRBV29-1
TGCGCCAGCAGCTTGGGGCCAGGGTTCACCTACGAGCAGTACTTC	CASSLGPGFTYEQYF	TRBJ2-7	few	.	TRBV5-1
TGTGCCAGCAGCTTAGGACAGGAGATTAATCAGCCCCAGCATTTT	CASSLGQEINQPQHF	TRBJ1-5	few	.	TRBV7-2
TGCAGCGTTGGGTGGAGCTCCTACGAGCAGTACTTC	CSVGWSSYEQYF	TRBJ2-7	.	.	TRBV29-1
TGTGCCAGCAGTTCCACGGGCTACGAGCAGTACTTC	CASSSTGYEQYF	TRBJ2-7	.	.	TRBV28
TGCAGCGTTTCGGGGGAGGGAGGTTATCAGCCCCAGCATTTT	CSVSGEGGYQPQHF	TRBJ1-5	.	.	TRBV29-1
TGTGCCAGCAGATCCGACAGGGGGCGGGATGGCTACACCTTC	CASRSDRGRDGYTF	TRBJ1-2	.	TRBD1	TRBV5-4
TGTGCCAGCAGCTTAGTACGCGGGAACACTGAAGCTTTCTTT	CASSLVRGNTEAFF	TRBJ1-1	.	.	TRBV7-2
TGTGCCAGCAGTTTTCCGACAGGGCGTTACACTGAAGCTTTCTTT	CASSFPTGRYTEAFF	TRBJ1-1	.	TRBD1	TRBV28
TGTGCCAGCAGCACGGGACAGGGGGCGGGTGGCTACACCTTC	CASSTGQGAGGYTF	TRBJ1-2	.	TRBD1	TRBV7-3
TGTGCCTGTGGAGGTTACTACGAGCAGTACTTC	CACGGYYEQYF	TRBJ2-7	few	.	TRBV30
TGTGCCAGCAGCCGGGAAGCTTTCTTT	CASSREAFF	TRBJ1-1	few	.	TRBV7-9
TGTGCCAGCAGCTCCGGTGGTCGAGACAGTGCCTACAATGAGCAGTTCTTC	CASSSGGRDSAYNEQFF	TRBJ2-1	.	.	TRBV9
TGTGCCAGCAGGCGGGGACAGGGGGCCTATGAGCAGTTCTTC	CASRRGQGAYEQFF	TRBJ2-1	.	TRBD1	TRBV28
TGTGCCAGCAGCCAAGCGGGGGGCGCTGGCTACACCTTC	CASSQAGGAGYTF	TRBJ1-2	.	.	TRBV4-2
TGCGCCAGCAGCTTGGACCTTAGCTACGAGCAGTACTTC	CASSLDLSYEQYF	TRBJ2-7	.	.	TRBV5-1
TGTGCCAGCAGCTTATCCAGGGGCTACGAGCAGTACTTC	CASSLSRGYEQYF	TRBJ2-7	few	.	TRBV7-2